Shown below are 22 T cell receptor beta chains from a single sample sequenced in a study of blood T cell repertoires in COVID-19. Repertoires were generated with immunoSEQ multiplex PCR, while TCRdb's copy carries only in-frame clones and drops some. In the table there are approximately 380,000 clones, about 89% of which are singletons. The sequencing sample was made of PBMCs or T cells enriched from blood (not recorded which). The receptors shown here come from a middle-aged woman who had been exposed to COVID-19.

This chain's CDR3 is CASTSGGANTEAFF. The CDR3 nucleotides are TGCGCCAGCACCTCGGGGGGGGCGAACACTGAAGCTTTCTTT. The J gene is TRBJ1-1, the V gene TRBV5-1, with a weak D call TRBD1 (6 bases). V was pared by 6 bases and J by 1 base, with 13 bases between. The V gene's germline CDR1 is SGHRS and CDR2 YFSETQ. The CDR3 loop spans 14 amino acids.

This chain uses TRBV18 with TRBJ1-2, with D possibly TRBD1 on 6 matching bases. Trimming stripped 4 bases from V and 3 bases from J, with 12 bases between. The germline V gene has CDR1 KGHSH and CDR2 LQKENI. The CDR3 is 14 amino acids. Written as DNA, the CDR3 is TGTGCCAGCTCACGTCAGGGGACCGACTATGGCTACACCTTC. This translates into CASSRQGTDYGYTF.

The sample holds one count of this clone. The V call is TRBV23-1, the J call TRBJ1-4, with unresolved D. TRBV23-1 is an ORF for which the function is uncertain. The CDR3 covers 13 residues. Trimming stripped 6 bases from V and 3 bases from J, with 8 bases between. The CDR3 region has the DNA TGCGCCAGCAGACAGCCACCTAATGAAAAACTGTTTTTT. Protein sequence: CASRQPPNEKLFF.

The rearrangement links TRBV13 to TRBJ1-2; D might be TRBD1 (6 bases). Trimming took 11 bases from V and 3 from J, leaving 28 bases between them. Germline V lookup: CDR1 PRHDT, CDR2 FYEKMQ (reference sequence). This CDR3 region has 17 residues. The CDR3 DNA is TGTGCCTTAACGTTGGGGGCAGGGGAGGGGACGGACTATGGCTACACCTTC. As protein: CALTLGAGEGTDYGYTF.

This chain joins TRBV10-1 and TRBJ2-2, with a tentative D call TRBD2 (5 bases). The CDR3 length is 14 residues. The V end lost 7 bases, the J end lost 5 bases, and 14 bases lay between the germline ends. Germline CDR1 WNHNN, CDR2 SYGVQD (reference sequence). DNA for the CDR3: TGCGCCAGCACTGGGAGTTCGGGGACCGGGGAGCTGTTTTTT. Translation gives CASTGSSGTGELFF.

This chain links TRBV2 with TRBJ1-2; D is ambiguous. The V end was cut by 5 bases, the J end by 4 bases, with 11 bases between. Per germline, CDR1 SNHLY and CDR2 FYNNEI. The CDR3 has 13 residues. In nucleotides, the CDR3 is TGTGCCAGCAGTAATGGTAGACTCTATGGCTACACCTTC. This codes for CASSNGRLYGYTF.

The CDR3 spells CASRRERFGELFF. The CDR3 DNA follows: TGTGCCAGCAGGCGTGAGAGGTTCGGGGAGCTGTTTTTT. The V and J genes are TRBV12-3 or TRBV12-4 and TRBJ2-2; D unclear. Trimming stripped 6 bases from V and 7 bases from J, with 12 bases between. The CDR3 length is 13 residues.

J is TRBJ1-2 and V is TRBV6-5; 7 nucleotides line up with TRBD1. The junction had 7 bases not matched to a gene; V was cut back by 7 bases and J by 2 bases. This CDR3 contains 14 residues. CDR1 and CDR2 from the germline V gene are MNHEY and SVGAGI. In DNA form, the CDR3 reads TGTGCCAGCAACGACAGGGCTATCAACTATGGCTACACCTTC. Encoded protein: CASNDRAINYGYTF.

This clone was counted only a few times. The chain couples TRBV2 to TRBJ2-7; D remains ambiguous. V lost 5 bases, J lost 0 bases, and 5 bases lay in between. The CDR3 is made up of 12 amino acids. The germline V gene has CDR1 SNHLY and CDR2 FYNNEI. CDR3: CASSSHSYEQYF. CDR3 nucleotides: TGTGCCAGCAGTTCCCACTCCTACGAGCAGTACTTC.

This sequence joins TRBV10-1 and TRBJ1-5; 8 nucleotides match TRBD1. Losses at the gene ends were 6 bases for V and 2 bases for J; bases not matched to a gene: 15. The CDR3 is 18 amino acids. CDR1 is WNHNN and CDR2 is SYGVQD in the germline V gene (reference sequence). This chain's CDR3 is CASRLVTGEIFGNQPQHF. CDR3 nucleotide sequence: TGCGCCAGCAGACTGGTGACAGGGGAAATTTTTGGCAATCAGCCCCAGCATTTT.

This rearrangement joins TRBV6-2 or TRBV6-3 to TRBJ2-3, with TRBD1 matching 9 bases. After removal of 1 base from V and 5 bases from J, the junction contained 7 bases not matched to a gene. This CDR3 spans 16 amino acids. CDR1 is MNHEY and CDR2 is SVGEGT in the germline V gene. The CDR3 nucleotides read TGTGCCAGCAGTTACTATAGGACAGGGGTTGGAGATACGCAGTATTTT. Protein product: CASSYYRTGVGDTQYF.

The gene calls are TRBV30 and TRBJ1-3; TRBD1 is a possible D gene (5 bases). The CDR3 consists of 14 residues. V shed 3 bases and J shed 7 bases, with 16 bases lying between them. Germline V gene lookup returns CDR1 GTSNPN and CDR2 SVGIG (reference sequence). The CDR3: CAWRQGGFWNTIYF. In nucleotides, the CDR3 is TGTGCCTGGAGGCAGGGAGGATTTTGGAACACCATATATTTT.

The genes are TRBV19 and TRBJ2-5, with 8 bases identical to TRBD2. The CDR3 runs 17 residues. Germline V gene data show CDR1 as LNHDA and CDR2 as SQIVND (reference sequence). V lost 5 bases to trimming and J lost 5 bases; unmatched junction nucleotides: 16. CDR3 sequence: CASSPLAGISPGETQYF. The CDR3 DNA reads as TGTGCCAGTAGTCCCTTAGCGGGAATCAGCCCAGGGGAGACCCAGTACTTC.

The genes are TRBV30 and TRBJ1-1, with 7 nucleotides matching TRBD1. Looked up from germline, CDR1 is GTSNPN and CDR2 is SVGIG (reference sequence). The CDR3 totals 12 residues. With 6 bases clipped from V and 4 bases from J, the junction kept 5 bases outside the gene matches. The CDR3 here is CACLTGVTEAFF. Here the CDR3 DNA reads TGTGCCTGCTTAACAGGGGTCACTGAAGCTTTCTTT.

The rearrangement links TRBV5-1 to TRBJ1-3, with D possibly TRBD1 on 6 matching bases. The CDR3 is 17 amino acids. Trimming shortened V by 0 bases and J by 0 bases, and 13 bases separated the two germline ends. Per the germline V gene, CDR1 is SGHRS and CDR2 is YFSETQ. This CDR3 is CASSLAPTGSSGNTIYF. CDR3 DNA sequence: TGCGCCAGCAGCTTGGCACCTACAGGGTCCTCTGGAAACACCATATATTTT.

The rearrangement uses TRBV27 and TRBJ2-5; a possible D gene is TRBD1 (5 bases). Germline lookup yields CDR1 MNHEY and CDR2 SMNVEV (reference sequence). CDR3 length: 13 amino acids. The V end was cut by 3 bases, the J end by 1 base, with 6 bases between. The CDR3 reads CASSFRVQETQYF. Here the CDR3 DNA reads TGTGCCAGCAGTTTCAGGGTCCAAGAGACCCAGTACTTC.

The J gene is TRBJ1-6, the V gene TRBV2, with TRBD1 as a possible D gene (5 bases). CDR1 is SNHLY, CDR2 FYNNEI, per germline. Trimming removed 10 bases at V and 6 bases at J, with 16 bases between. This CDR3 comprises 14 residues. The CDR3 DNA follows: TGTGCCAACCGACAGAGCAGCCCTAATTCACCCCTCCACTTT. Translating it yields CANRQSSPNSPLHF. The full variable domain, completed using reference TRBV2 and TRBJ1-6, is EPEVTQTPSHQVTQMGQEVILRCVPISNHLYFYWYRQILGQKVEFLVSFYNNEISEKSEIFDDQFSVERPDGSNFTLKIRSTKLEDSAMYFCANRQSSPNSPLHFGNGTRLTVT.

The chain recombines TRBV11-2 with TRBJ2-5; 10 bases match TRBD2. CDR3 length: 17 residues. The V gene's germline CDR1 is SGHAT and CDR2 FQNNGV. J was trimmed by 2 bases and V by 2 bases; bases with no gene match: 8. This CDR3 reads CASSLRASGGRQETQYF. The CDR3 DNA is TGTGCCAGCAGCTTACGGGCTAGCGGGGGACGACAAGAGACCCAGTACTTC.

The chain has TRBV12-3 or TRBV12-4 and TRBJ2-1; no definite D call. The length of the CDR3 is 11 residues. Between the trimmed V and J ends, which lost 3 bases and 10 bases, there was a span of 7 bases. The CDR3 DNA reads as TGTGCCAGCAGTTTGAGAATGGAGCAGTTCTTC. It encodes CASSLRMEQFF.

The V gene is TRBV27, the J gene TRBJ1-1; D is undetermined. The CDR3 is made up of 16 amino acids. With 5 bases removed from V and 1 base from J, the gap between germline ends came to 17 bases. CDR1 is MNHEY and CDR2 is SMNVEV in the germline V gene (reference sequence). CDR3 bases: TGTGCCAGCAGTGTAGACCCCAAGAGCGCGAACACTGAAGCTTTCTTT. As protein: CASSVDPKSANTEAFF.

The chain is built from TRBV29-1 and TRBJ1-3; weak D call: TRBD1 (6 bases). V was cut by 7 bases and J by 8 bases, with 12 bases left in between. The CDR3 extends over 11 amino acids. Germline CDR1 and CDR2: SQVTM and ANQGSEA. CDR3 sequence reads: CSAEGGDTIYF. The CDR3 DNA reads as TGCAGCGCCGAAGGGGGAGACACCATATATTTT. The full variable domain, completed using reference TRBV29-1 and TRBJ1-3, is SAVISQKPSRDICQRGTSLTIQCQVDSQVTMMFWYRQQPGQSLTLIATANQGSEATYESGFVIDKFPISRPNLTFSTLTVSNMSPEDSSIYLCSAEGGDTIYFGEGSWLTVV.

V is TRBV6-5 and J is TRBJ1-4; 9 positions agree with TRBD1. The CDR3 covers 13 residues. Losses at the gene ends were 9 bases for V and 7 bases for J; bases not matched to a gene: 6. Germline values: CDR1 MNHEY, CDR2 SVGAGI. The CDR3 sequence is CASKTGGFEKLFF. In nucleotides, the CDR3 is TGTGCCAGTAAGACAGGGGGTTTTGAAAAACTGTTTTTT.